The TCR beta chain described here comes from a study of T-cell reconstitution after alpha-beta-depleted transplantation in children. This clonotype was found many times. The target antigen is unknown. The CDR3 extends over 15 amino acids. After removal of 4 bases from V and 7 bases from J, the junction contained 10 bases not matched to a gene. Germline lookup yields CDR1 LNHNV and CDR2 YYDKDF (reference sequence). Study results and limitations: About two months after transplant, alpha-beta T cells reportedly came from several hundred expanded graft clones. Counts and diversity of T cells one year after transplant came mostly from newly produced T cells. Certain patients had high TCRbeta diversity at day 60, and it came from recipient T cells and thymic progenitors that survived.

TCRbeta library preparation incorporated unique molecular identifiers. MiXCR, applied by TCRdb to the PCR reads, yields one record per CDR3 protein. This sample yields fewer than 750,000 distinct CDR3 sequences, of which 23% are seen a single time; around an eighth belongs to the top ten. The sequenced sample was PBMCs, mostly from graft donor cells, obtained 360 days after TCRalphabeta/CD19-depleted stem cell transplant. This sequence was found in a boy younger than two who had a stem cell transplant for acute myeloid leukemia, so the T cells may come from the graft donor. The V and J genes are TRBV15 and TRBJ2-5; 9 nucleotides align to TRBD2. In DNA, the CDR3 is TGTGCCACCAGCATGTCAGCGGGGGGTCGGGGGACCCAGTACTTC. Protein sequence: CATSMSAGGRGTQYF. The full variable domain, in which reference TRBV15 and TRBJ2-5 provide the parts outside the CDR3, is DAMVIQNPRYQVTQFGKPVTLSCSQTLNHNVMYWYQQKSSQAPKLLFHYYDKDFNNEADTPDNFQSRRPNTSFCFLDIRSPGLGDTAMYLCATSMSAGGRGTQYFGPGTRLLVL.